Below, 7 T cell receptor beta chains from the same sample are listed, as sequenced in a study of sequential checkpoint blockade in melanoma. Some clones are missing from TCRdb's copy, which holds only in-frame ones; the method was immunoSEQ multiplex PCR. The profile shows roughly 21,000 clones, 25% to 35% of them singletons. Described treatment: randomized to nivolumab then ipilimumab (arm A) or the reverse (arm B). Source: tumor tissue (inferred from file names), taken from a patient given nivolumab and ipilimumab in sequence. All receptors derive from a human donor with melanoma.

The chain links TRBV29-1 to TRBJ1-5; D gene uncertain. The CDR3 is 13 residues long. Germline CDR1 is SQVTM and CDR2 is ANQGSEA. Trimming pared 4 bases from V and 7 bases from J, leaving 14 bases between. The CDR3 loop is CSVGEISGQPQHF. In nucleotides, the CDR3 is TGCAGCGTTGGGGAAATATCTGGACAGCCCCAGCATTTT.

This rearrangement joins TRBV9 to TRBJ2-5; the match to TRBD1 covers 7 bases. CDR3 length: 13 residues. V shed 4 bases, J shed 3 bases, and the junction held 3 bases outside the gene matches. The germline V gene has CDR1 SGDLS and CDR2 YYNGEE. CDR3 DNA: TGTGCCAGCAGCTGGCAGGGGGAAGAGACCCAGTACTTC. It codes for CASSWQGEETQYF.

This clone has more than one count but fewer than ten. This chain connects TRBV11-3 to TRBJ2-1, with TRBD1 matching 9 bases. Germline assignment: CDR1 SGHNT and CDR2 YENEEA. After removal of 6 bases from V and 7 bases from J, the junction contained 10 bases not matched to a gene. This CDR3 spans 15 amino acids. The CDR3 DNA follows: TGTGCCAGCAGTTTTGGGACAGGGTTTTCGAATGAGCAGTTCTTC. This codes for CASSFGTGFSNEQFF.

This clone came up a few times. The CDR3 region has the DNA TGTGCCAGCAGTTATGAGCACGGTACCTACGAGCAGTACTTC. The encoded protein is CASSYEHGTYEQYF. The chain combines TRBV6-8 with TRBJ2-7; D uncertain. The CDR3 sequence is 14 residues long. Trimming cost V 3 bases and J 2 bases, with 11 bases left between them. Germline values: CDR1 MNHGY, CDR2 SAAAGT.

V is TRBV29-1 and J is TRBJ1-1, with D tentatively TRBD1 (5 bases). Germline V gene sequence: CDR1 SQVTM, CDR2 ANQGSEA. This CDR3 spans 13 amino acids. V was trimmed by 6 bases and J by 1 base, leaving 12 bases between them. The CDR3 here is CSVSLDTNTEAFF. In nucleotides, the CDR3 is TGCAGCGTATCGTTGGACACGAACACTGAAGCTTTCTTT.

This clone turned up a few times. This chain links TRBV7-5 with TRBJ2-7; TRBD2, the table's D call, was not compared with the DNA. TRBV7-5 is described as a pseudogene. The CDR3 consists of 17 residues. The CDR3 protein is CASSPPGLAGGAGEQYF. The CDR3 bases are TGTGCCAGCAGCCCCCCGGGACTAGCGGGAGGAGCAGGCGAGCAGTACTTC.

In this sample, this clone turned up many times. The chain combines TRBV11-3 with TRBJ2-1, with D perhaps TRBD2 (6 bases). The CDR3 has 14 amino acids. Per the germline V gene, CDR1 is SGHNT and CDR2 is YENEEA. Trimming removed 3 bases at V and 2 bases at J, with 8 bases between. The CDR3 here is CASSLEGTYNEQFF. DNA of the CDR3: TGTGCCAGCAGCTTGGAGGGCACCTACAATGAGCAGTTCTTC.